These 28 T cell receptor beta chains share one sample of origin, sequenced in a study of blood T cell repertoires in COVID-19. Libraries were prepared by immunoSEQ multiplex PCR; TCRdb keeps only in-frame clonotypes and omits some of them. The sample lists about 59,000 clones, less than 80% occurring once. The sequencing input was peripheral blood. These receptors were obtained from a man aged 55-75 years with acute or convalescent COVID-19.

This clone was seen a handful of times. The chain couples TRBV9 to TRBJ2-7, with D tentatively TRBD1 (5 bases). Trimming stripped 1 base from V and 3 bases from J, with 17 bases between. There are 16 residues in the CDR3. Germline loops: CDR1 SGDLS, CDR2 YYNGEE. The CDR3 is CASSVQQANPYYEQYF. For the CDR3, the DNA is TGTGCCAGCAGCGTACAACAGGCAAACCCTTACTACGAGCAGTACTTC.

The CDR3 nucleotides read TGTGCCAGCAGTTTCGGGGAGGGTCAGCCCCAGCATTTT. This codes for CASSFGEGQPQHF. The chain carries TRBV27 and TRBJ1-5; no clear D gene. Germline V gene lookup returns CDR1 MNHEY and CDR2 SMNVEV (reference sequence). V lost 3 bases and J 6 bases, leaving 9 bases between the germline ends. CDR3 length: 13 amino acids.

The chain is built from TRBV6-1 and TRBJ1-5; 8 bases match TRBD1. The junction had 1 base not matched to a gene; V was cut back by 2 bases and J by 1 base. The CDR3 is made up of 15 amino acids. Germline values: CDR1 MNHNS, CDR2 SASEGT. The CDR3, as DNA: TGTGCCAGCAGTGAATGGACAGGGAGCAATCAGCCCCAGCATTTT. It specifies CASSEWTGSNQPQHF.

The chain carries TRBV6-6 and TRBJ1-5; 9 bases align to TRBD1. The CDR3 is 15 amino acids. Germline V gene data show CDR1 as MNHNY and CDR2 as SVGAGI (reference sequence). The V and J ends lost 5 bases and 1 base, in that order; junction bases with no gene match: 3. CDR3 loop: CASSPDRGSNQPQHF. In nucleotides, the CDR3 is TGTGCCAGCAGTCCGGACAGGGGAAGCAATCAGCCCCAGCATTTT.

This clone occurred a few times. This sequence joins TRBV29-1 and TRBJ2-1; tentative D call: TRBD1 (6 bases). In germline, CDR1 is SQVTM, CDR2 ANQGSEA. Deletions cut 7 bases from V and 4 bases from J, with 17 bases between. The CDR3 is made up of 14 amino acids. The CDR3 DNA sequence: TGCAGCGCGAGACAGTTAGGGGGATACAATGAGCAGTTCTTC. It translates to CSARQLGGYNEQFF.

This clone was recorded once. V gene TRBV30 combines with J gene TRBJ2-7; 8 bases are shared with TRBD2. J gave up 3 bases and V 2 bases, and 12 bases lay outside the gene matches. The germline V gene has CDR1 GTSNPN and CDR2 SVGIG (reference sequence). This CDR3 has 16 residues. DNA for the CDR3: TGTGCCTGGAGTATCCCTGGACTAGCTTTCAGCTACGAGCAGTACTTC. Amino acid sequence: CAWSIPGLAFSYEQYF.

The chain employs TRBV6-5 and TRBJ2-4, with 7 bases that match TRBD2. V shed 4 bases, J shed 9 bases, and the junction held 9 bases outside the gene matches. Germline assignment: CDR1 MNHEY and CDR2 SVGAGI. The CDR3 is 14 residues long. In DNA, the CDR3 is TGTGCCAGCAGTTCCCTCCGGGGGGTCTTCATTCAGTACTTC. Residues: CASSSLRGVFIQYF.

This chain joins TRBV5-4 and TRBJ2-5, with a weak D call TRBD2 (5 bases). The CDR3 contains 19 residues. V lost 0 bases and J 2 bases, leaving 23 bases between the germline ends. The germline V gene encodes CDR1 SGHNT and CDR2 YYREEE (reference sequence). The CDR3 sequence: CASSLAGSLVANFQETQYF. The CDR3 bases are TGTGCCAGCAGCTTGGCGGGCTCGTTAGTAGCGAACTTTCAAGAGACCCAGTACTTC.

The J gene is TRBJ2-6, the V gene TRBV5-4, with a weak D call TRBD1 (6 bases). CDR1 SGHNT and CDR2 YYREEE come from the germline V gene (reference sequence). V was trimmed by 6 bases and J by 2 bases, leaving 9 bases between them. The CDR3 is 14 amino acids. The chain's CDR3 is CASIEGAGANVLTF. The CDR3 DNA follows: TGTGCCAGCATCGAGGGGGCTGGGGCCAACGTCCTGACTTTC. Using reference TRBV5-4 and TRBJ2-6 for the parts outside the CDR3, the full variable domain is ETGVTQSPTHLIKTRGQQVTLRCSSQSGHNTVSWYQQALGQGPQFIFQYYREEENGRGNFPPRFSGLQFPNYSSELNVNALELDDSALYLCASIEGAGANVLTFGAGSRLTVL.

The sample holds one count of this clone. CDR3 nucleotide sequence: TGTGCCAGCAGCGGTCGAGGACAGGGGAACTATGGCTACACCTTC. Protein: CASSGRGQGNYGYTF. The genes are TRBV5-6 and TRBJ1-2, with 9 bases that match TRBD1. The CDR3 is 15 residues long. V lost 4 bases to trimming and J lost 2 bases; unmatched junction nucleotides: 6. Germline CDR1 is SGHDT and CDR2 is YYEEEE.

The chain employs TRBV9 and TRBJ1-1; 9 bases align to TRBD1. V lost 0 bases to trimming and J lost 1 base; unmatched junction nucleotides: 4. Per the germline V gene, CDR1 is SGDLS and CDR2 is YYNGEE. CDR3 length equals 16 residues. The CDR3 is CASSVGGQGTNTEAFF. Written as DNA, the CDR3 is TGTGCCAGCAGCGTAGGGGGACAGGGTACGAACACTGAAGCTTTCTTT.

The chain couples TRBV18 to TRBJ1-1; 11 bases line up with TRBD1. The CDR3 has 15 amino acids. Trimming at V came to 3 bases and at J to 6 bases, leaving 6 bases not matched to a gene. Per germline, CDR1 KGHSH and CDR2 LQKENI. The CDR3 DNA sequence: TGTGCCAGCTCACCGGCGGGACAGGGGGTTTCTGAAGCTTTCTTT. As protein: CASSPAGQGVSEAFF.

This chain joins TRBV5-4 and TRBJ2-7; 7 bases map to TRBD1. Looked up from germline, CDR1 is SGHNT and CDR2 is YYREEE (reference sequence). CDR3 size: 12 residues. Unmatched junction bases numbered 3, after V lost 2 bases and J lost 7 bases. Written as DNA, the CDR3 is TGTGCCAGCAGCTTCACAGGGGTTGAGCAGTACTTC. Its protein product is CASSFTGVEQYF.

J is TRBJ1-5 and V is TRBV27; 7 bases line up with TRBD1. V shed 5 bases and J 2 bases; nucleotides not matched to a gene: 6. Germline CDR1 MNHEY, CDR2 SMNVEV (reference sequence). The CDR3 has 15 residues. The CDR3 nucleotides are TGTGCCAGCAGTCACAGGGGAGGTGGCAATCAGCCCCAGCATTTT. Encoded protein: CASSHRGGGNQPQHF.

The chain combines TRBV6-2 or TRBV6-3 with TRBJ2-7, with 13 bases that match TRBD2. This CDR3 has 17 amino acids. With V trimmed by 4 bases and J by 1 base, 7 bases remained unmatched. Germline assignment: CDR1 MNHEY and CDR2 SVGEGT. CDR3 bases: TGTGCCAGCAGTTCCGATGGACTAGCGGGAGAGTCCTACGAGCAGTACTTC. It is translated as CASSSDGLAGESYEQYF.

The genes are TRBV11-2 and TRBJ1-2; D possibly corresponds to TRBD1 (5 bases). V shed 1 base and J shed 8 bases, with 11 bases lying between them. CDR3 size: 13 residues. Germline CDR1 SGHAT, CDR2 FQNNGV. As DNA, the CDR3 is TGTGCCAGCAGCTTAGCGGCGGGGCGCGGCTACACCTTC. Amino acid sequence: CASSLAAGRGYTF.

A few counts support this clone. The chain carries TRBV5-4 and TRBJ2-1, with 11 bases that match TRBD2. This CDR3 comprises 16 residues. CDR1 is SGHNT, CDR2 YYREEE, per germline (reference sequence). Trimming took 4 bases from V and 5 from J; bases not matched to a gene: 8. The CDR3 loop reads CASSEPGLADNNEQFF. The DNA of the CDR3 is TGTGCCAGCAGCGAACCGGGACTAGCGGATAACAATGAGCAGTTCTTC. The full variable domain, rest sourced from reference TRBV5-4 and TRBJ2-1, is ETGVTQSPTHLIKTRGQQVTLRCSSQSGHNTVSWYQQALGQGPQFIFQYYREEENGRGNFPPRFSGLQFPNYSSELNVNALELDDSALYLCASSEPGLADNNEQFFGPGTRLTVL.

The chain recombines TRBV7-3 with TRBJ2-1; weak D call: TRBD2 (5 bases). Germline CDR1 SGHTA, CDR2 FQGTGA. The CDR3 covers 17 residues. With 5 bases removed from V and 1 base from J, the gap between germline ends came to 18 bases. CDR3 protein: CASSPSAAGGSYNEQFF. Written as DNA, the CDR3 is TGTGCCAGCAGCCCCTCCGCGGCAGGAGGATCCTACAATGAGCAGTTCTTC. Full variable domain (outside the CDR3, taken from reference TRBV7-3 and TRBJ2-1): GAGVSQTPSNKVTEKGKYVELRCDPISGHTALYWYRQSLGQGPEFLIYFQGTGAADDSGLPNDRFFAVRPEGSVSTLKIQRTERGDSAVYLCASSPSAAGGSYNEQFFGPGTRLTVL.

The rearrangement uses TRBV10-3 and TRBJ2-5; 7 positions match TRBD1. In germline, CDR1 is ENHRY, CDR2 SYGVKD. This CDR3 spans 16 amino acids. V shed 3 bases, J shed 2 bases, and the junction held 9 bases outside the gene matches. CDR3 nucleotides: TGTGCCATCAGTGAACCGAACGGGGACAGACAAGAGACCCAGTACTTC. Translation gives CAISEPNGDRQETQYF.

CDR3 loop: CASSVGGLAGIKTQYF. Here the CDR3 DNA reads TGTGCCAGCAGCGTAGGAGGACTAGCGGGAATAAAGACCCAGTACTTC. This chain joins TRBV9 and TRBJ2-5; 12 bases fit TRBD2. CDR3 length: 16 residues. The V segment lost 0 bases and the J segment 6 bases; nucleotides outside the gene matches: 6. CDR1 and CDR2 from the germline V gene are SGDLS and YYNGEE.

The sample holds a few counts of this clone. This chain connects TRBV20-1 to TRBJ2-7; 8 nucleotides agree with TRBD2. The CDR3 loop spans 14 amino acids. Germline lookup yields CDR1 DFQATT and CDR2 SNEGSKA (reference sequence). With V trimmed by 6 bases and J by 4 bases, 11 bases remained unmatched. CDR3 loop: CSASSGGPWYEQYF. For the CDR3, the DNA is TGCAGTGCCAGTTCGGGAGGGCCCTGGTACGAGCAGTACTTC.

This chain connects TRBV5-4 to TRBJ2-5; TRBD1 matches 7 bases. In germline, CDR1 is SGHNT, CDR2 YYREEE (reference sequence). The CDR3 runs to 15 residues. The trim removed 0 bases at V and 5 bases at J, leaving 7 bases unmatched. The CDR3 coding sequence is TGTGCCAGCAGCTTGGGAGGAACAGGGGAGGAGACCCAGTACTTC. Protein product: CASSLGGTGEETQYF.

The chain recombines TRBV27 with TRBJ2-1; D unresolved. The germline V gene encodes CDR1 MNHEY and CDR2 SMNVEV (reference sequence). CDR3 size: 13 residues. V was pared by 2 bases and J by 4 bases, with 6 bases between. CDR3 amino acids: CASSLTRYNEQFF. For the CDR3, the DNA is TGTGCCAGCAGTTTAACGAGGTACAATGAGCAGTTCTTC.

The V and J genes are TRBV7-9 and TRBJ2-5; 9 bases agree with TRBD1. Germline lookup yields CDR1 SEHNR and CDR2 FQNEAQ (reference sequence). This CDR3 spans 17 amino acids. The ends lost 4 bases at V and 4 bases at J; junction bases unmatched: 13. As DNA, the CDR3 is TGTGCCAGCAGCTACCGACCGGGACAGGGTGGTCGAGAGACCCAGTACTTC. It translates to CASSYRPGQGGRETQYF.

The chain uses TRBV6-5 and TRBJ2-1, with 11 nucleotides matching TRBD2. CDR3 length: 15 amino acids. The germline V gene encodes CDR1 MNHEY and CDR2 SVGAGI. Trimming took 6 bases from V and 2 from J; bases not matched to a gene: 3. The CDR3 nucleotides read TGTGCCAGCAGGGATAGCGGGAGGGCCTACAATGAGCAGTTCTTC. This gives the protein CASRDSGRAYNEQFF.

The chain is built from TRBV5-1 and TRBJ2-2, with 13 positions matching TRBD2. The CDR3 has 19 residues. Trimming cost V 1 base and J 7 bases; bases outside gene matches: 13. Germline V lookup: CDR1 SGHRS, CDR2 YFSETQ. CDR3 DNA: TGCGCCAGCAGCTTGTCCGGGACTAGCGGGACCGATGGGTTCGGGGAGCTGTTTTTT. Translated: CASSLSGTSGTDGFGELFF.

The V and J genes are TRBV7-9 and TRBJ1-1; TRBD1 matches at 8 bases. Per germline, CDR1 SEHNR and CDR2 FQNEAQ (reference sequence). J gave up 1 base and V 3 bases, and 7 bases lay outside the gene matches. The CDR3 is 16 residues long. The CDR3 loop is CASSFRGRGRNTEAFF. The CDR3 DNA reads as TGTGCCAGCAGCTTCAGGGGGCGCGGTAGGAACACTGAAGCTTTCTTT.

V usage is TRBV3-1 (or the pseudogene TRBV3-2) and J usage is TRBJ2-5; no definite D call. The V and J ends lost 2 bases and 2 bases respectively, with 9 bases between them. Germline CDR1 is LGHDT and CDR2 is YNNKEL (reference sequence). This CDR3 is 14 amino acids long. CDR3 protein: CASSQSRNQETQYF. The CDR3 DNA reads TGTGCCAGCAGCCAATCGCGGAATCAAGAGACCCAGTACTTC.